The sequence of this T cell receptor (beta chain) was determined in a study of T cell repertoires in cytomegalovirus infection. At the level of the study: CMV epitopes that were recently identified and HLA-C-restricted were used alongside well-studied HLA-B-restricted ones. Evidence of both CMV infection and a matching HLA type came from public TCR beta signatures.

This clonotype appeared a few times. The antigen is unknown. MiXCR, run by TCRdb on the reads, gives a single entry per CDR3 protein. The table lists roughly 500,000 distinct CDR3 sequences, about 33% of them singletons. V was trimmed by 6 bases and J by 2 bases, leaving 14 bases between them. The CDR3 length is 15 residues. Germline V CDR1 and CDR2: MGHRA, YSYEKL. The material was cultured PBMCs, obtained from culture after CMV antigen stimulation. This sequence joins TRBV4-1 and TRBJ1-5; no firm D call. The origin of this receptor is a human donor in good health (CMV status not recorded). Some clones in this sample may be carry-over from other donors' samples. The CDR3 sequence: CASSQVGGGNQPQHF. DNA for the CDR3: TGCGCCAGCAGTCAGGTGGGAGGCGGCAATCAGCCCCAGCATTTT.